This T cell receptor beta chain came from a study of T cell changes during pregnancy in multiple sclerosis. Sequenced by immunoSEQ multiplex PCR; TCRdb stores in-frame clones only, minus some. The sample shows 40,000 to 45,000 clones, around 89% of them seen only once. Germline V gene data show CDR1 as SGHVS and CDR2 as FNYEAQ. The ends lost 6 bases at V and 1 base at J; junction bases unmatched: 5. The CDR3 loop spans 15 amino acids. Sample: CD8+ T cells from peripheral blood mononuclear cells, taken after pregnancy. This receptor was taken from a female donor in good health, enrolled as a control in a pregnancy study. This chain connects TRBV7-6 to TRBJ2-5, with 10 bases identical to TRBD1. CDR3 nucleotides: TGTGCCAGCAGTTGGACAGGGGGAACCCAAGAGACCCAGTACTTC. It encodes CASSWTGGTQETQYF.